This T cell receptor (beta chain) was obtained from a study of blood T cell repertoires in COVID-19 (dated by TCRdb to the early 2020s). Some background on the complete study: Collaborator samples came from the United States, Italy and Spain and covered acute and convalescent phases of COVID-19. Where HLA class I and class II types were available, the types were taken from metadata supplied by the sample provider, not from assay-based typing. The prospective study material was composed of cDNA or gDNA derived from T cells, B-cell-depleted T cells, or PBMCs. A de-identified subject ID, COVID-19 status, age in years and sex were almost always included in the sample metadata. The dataset comprised deeply sampled blood TCRbeta repertoires from subjects exposed to, actively infected with, or recovered from COVID-19. Samples were obtained from the ongoing ImmuneRACE study (first 160 participants) and from 1,254 subjects provided by 6 global collaborators. The repertoires were made available in a free public database intended to serve as a resource for research on the immune response to SARS-CoV-2.

TCRbeta CDR3 regions were amplified from genomic DNA using the immunoSEQ Assay, a bias-controlled multiplex PCR. The paper's processing steps were these. Within the assay, amplification of reference gene primers was used to estimate how many nucleated cells each sample contained. To quantify the absolute abundance of each unique TCRbeta CDR3 rearrangement, sequence reads were collapsed and filtered. For each sample, productive Simpson clonality was calculated by taking the square root of Simpson's diversity index across productive rearrangements. Drawn from immuneACCESS, this table holds only the in-frame rearrangements with V and J called that TCRdb kept. Clones are partly lost; checked studies trace under half to an unresolved V gene and leave the rest unexplained. For V, J and clone size, that table is used; D and trimming come from the DNA. The sample table lists just under 30,000 clones, 86% of them with a count of one. The ten biggest clones cover about 24% of the sample.

Details on this clone: No antigen is known for it. Base quality data are lacking; no much larger clone is found one base away.

What the work shows at the level of the full study, not this receptor alone: The quantity of clinical and demographic metadata differed by source and by participant and was supplied without curation.

Whole blood was collected in K2EDTA tubes by collaborating institutions according to the institutions' own protocols. Collaborator samples were shipped for TCRbeta analysis as frozen whole blood, isolated PBMCs, or DNA extracted from either sample type. The CDR3 sequence holds 19 residues, the cysteine and phenylalanine included. The only DNA kept is the CDR3, 57 bases in frame from the first base. Trimmed from V: 6 bases; trimmed from J: 4 bases; junction bases lacking a gene match: 19. Taken from the germline V gene, the CDR1 and CDR2 loops are SNHLY and FYNNEI. This sequence was found in a human donor with active COVID-19. The donor label of this sample is uncertain. Recombination connected TRBV2 to TRBJ2-1, with 9 central nucleotides matching TRBD1. The sample taken for sequencing was peripheral blood. The nucleotides read TGTGCCAGCAGGCGGGACAGGGCTGCGGTGCGGGGTAGGTACAATGAGCAGTTCTTC. This encodes CASRRDRAAVRGRYNEQFF.